A single T cell receptor beta chain is shown here with its context. The antigen remains undetermined. These data are taken from a study of radiation and T cells in renal cell carcinoma. Using immunoSEQ multiplex PCR, the repertoire was profiled, and TCRdb retains in-frame clones only, with some absent. The table has approximately 120,000 clones, 80% to 85% seen once. Study results and limitations: In blood, top tumor clones expanded by 2 weeks, shrinking by 4.

V was clipped by 1 base and J by 2 bases, with 8 bases between them. The CDR3 is made up of 14 amino acids. From germline, CDR1 is SGHTA and CDR2 FQGNSA. Time point of the sample: baseline pretreatment blood. Treatment: 15 Gy SBRT to primary tumor, nephrectomy 4 weeks later. The sequencing here drew on blood, taken from a patient whose treatment included radiotherapy and nephrectomy. The origin of this receptor is a woman aged 55-70 years with renal cell carcinoma. This chain links TRBV7-2 with TRBJ1-1, with unresolved D. The CDR3 loop reads CASSLGHINTEAFF. The CDR3 DNA follows: TGTGCCAGCAGCTTAGGACACATCAACACTGAAGCTTTCTTT.